These 28 T cell receptor beta chains share one sample of origin, sequenced in a study of T cell responses to AZD1222 COVID-19 vaccine. Clones were read by immunoSEQ multiplex PCR, and TCRdb kept only the in-frame ones, dropping some. The table records 99,000 or so clones, roughly 91% of them present only once. Source: peripheral blood, taken on day 0 of AZD1222 vaccination. Receptor source: an adult in good health.

The V gene is TRBV28, the J gene TRBJ1-2, with a tentative D call TRBD1 (6 bases). This CDR3 is built from 15 residues. Germline assignment: CDR1 MDHEN and CDR2 SYDVKM. The germline V and J ends were trimmed by 4 bases and 8 bases, with 20 bases remaining between them. Here the CDR3 reads CASSSGTQGFRGYTF. The CDR3 nucleotides are TGTGCCAGCAGTTCCGGGACCCAGGGGTTTCGAGGCTACACCTTC.

The chain joins TRBV7-8 to TRBJ2-3; 7 nucleotides match TRBD2. Germline V lookup: CDR1 SGHVS, CDR2 FQNEAQ. The J segment lost 6 bases and the V segment lost 3 bases, leaving 9 bases of the junction unmatched. The CDR3 sequence is 15 residues long. CDR3 bases: TGTGCCAGCAGCTTCGGGGGGAGAGGTGGGGATACGCAGTATTTT. This sequence encodes CASSFGGRGGDTQYF.

The V and J genes are TRBV19 and TRBJ1-5; no clear D. Germline assignment: CDR1 LNHDA and CDR2 SQIVND (reference sequence). Between the trimmed V and J ends, which lost 7 bases and 3 bases, there was a span of 10 bases. This CDR3 is built from 13 residues. The CDR3 protein is CASTKGVNQPQHF. The CDR3 nucleotides are TGTGCCAGTACTAAGGGAGTCAATCAGCCCCAGCATTTT.

V is TRBV5-4 and J is TRBJ1-6; TRBD1 might be the D (5 bases). This CDR3 has 14 amino acids. V was clipped by 1 base and J by 7 bases, with 9 bases between them. Germline CDR1 is SGHNT and CDR2 is YYREEE (reference sequence). The CDR3 is CASSLKGPNSPLHF. In DNA, the CDR3 is TGTGCCAGCAGCTTGAAGGGGCCCAATTCACCCCTCCACTTT.

The V gene is TRBV12-3 or TRBV12-4, the J gene TRBJ1-2; maybe TRBD1 (5 bases). CDR3 length: 12 residues. Trimming stripped 6 bases from V and 8 bases from J, with 13 bases between. The DNA for the CDR3 is TGTGCCAGCAGCCAGGGATGGAGAGGCTACACCTTC. It encodes CASSQGWRGYTF.

Details on this clone: At the DNA level, this CDR3 is encoded by other sequences in the same sample as well. The chain joins TRBV30 to TRBJ2-7, with TRBD1 as a possible D gene (6 bases). Germline V gene sequence: CDR1 GTSNPN, CDR2 SVGIG (reference sequence). V lost 2 bases to trimming and J lost 3 bases, with 8 bases between them. The CDR3 is made up of 12 amino acids. The DNA for the CDR3 is TGTGCCTGGAGTTCACAGGGCTACGAGCAGTACTTC. Protein product: CAWSSQGYEQYF. The full variable domain, completed using reference TRBV30 and TRBJ2-7, is SQTIHQWPATLVQPVGSPLSLECTVEGTSNPNLYWYRQAAGRGLQLLFYSVGIGQISSEVPQNLSASRPQDRQFILSSKKLLLSDSGFYLCAWSSQGYEQYFGPGTRLTVT.

The V gene is TRBV10-3, the J gene TRBJ2-2; D remains ambiguous. The CDR3 has 12 residues. The germline V and J ends were trimmed by 5 bases and 5 bases, with 6 bases remaining between them. In germline, CDR1 is ENHRY, CDR2 SYGVKD. The CDR3 reads CAISFGTGELFF. The CDR3 DNA sequence: TGTGCCATCAGTTTCGGGACCGGGGAGCTGTTTTTT.

The chain combines TRBV28 with TRBJ2-7; 7 nucleotides align to TRBD1. J lost 5 bases, V lost 6 bases, and 4 bases had no gene match. CDR1 is MDHEN, CDR2 SYDVKM, per germline. The CDR3 is made up of 12 amino acids. CDR3 coding DNA: TGTGCCAGCAGGAGACAGGGTGACGAGCAGTACTTC. As protein: CASRRQGDEQYF.

The J gene is TRBJ1-2, the V gene TRBV28, with no clear D. Germline loops: CDR1 MDHEN, CDR2 SYDVKM. The CDR3 is made up of 12 amino acids. Trimming cost V 5 bases and J 3 bases, with 7 bases left between them. The CDR3 loop reads CASSKQHYGYTF. The CDR3 DNA reads as TGTGCCAGCAGTAAGCAGCACTATGGCTACACCTTC.

The chain employs TRBV18 and TRBJ1-5; D gene ambiguous. V lost 3 bases and J lost 8, with 11 bases in between. This CDR3 region has 13 residues. From germline, CDR1 is KGHSH and CDR2 LQKENI. CDR3 in amino acids: CASSPQVREPQHF. The CDR3 bases are TGTGCCAGCTCACCTCAGGTACGGGAGCCCCAGCATTTT. Combining the CDR3 with reference TRBV18 and TRBJ1-5 gives the whole variable domain NAGVMQNPRHLVRRRGQEARLRCSPMKGHSHVYWYRQLPEEGLKFMVYLQKENIIDESGMPKERFSAEFPKEGPSILRIQQVVRGDSAAYFCASSPQVREPQHFGDGTRLSIL.

V and J are TRBV3-1 (or the pseudogene TRBV3-2) and TRBJ1-2; D perhaps matches TRBD1 (5 bases). Trimming left V 4 bases short and J 8 bases short, with 14 bases between. CDR1 LGHDT and CDR2 YNNKEL come from the germline V gene (reference sequence). The CDR3 consists of 13 residues. CDR3 sequence reads: CASSPQGGLGYTF. CDR3 in DNA: TGTGCCAGCAGCCCCCAGGGTGGTTTGGGCTACACCTTC.

The J gene is TRBJ1-4, the V gene TRBV6-2 or TRBV6-3, with 8 nucleotides matching TRBD1. This CDR3 has 16 residues. Germline loops: CDR1 MNHEY, CDR2 SVGEGT. Losses at the gene ends were 5 bases for V and 4 bases for J; bases not matched to a gene: 9. CDR3: CASSPGQGANNEKLFF. CDR3 nucleotides: TGTGCCAGCAGTCCCGGCCAGGGGGCGAATAATGAAAAACTGTTTTTT.

This clone was seen just once. This chain links TRBV6-5 with TRBJ2-7, with 8 bases matching TRBD1. CDR1 is MNHEY, CDR2 SVGAGI, per germline. The V gene end was trimmed by 6 bases and the J gene end by 7 bases; junction bases not matched to a gene: 14. The CDR3 runs 15 residues. This CDR3 is CASSYDGTGLREQYF. The CDR3 DNA is TGTGCCAGCAGCTACGACGGGACAGGTCTACGAGAGCAGTACTTC.

This chain links TRBV18 with TRBJ1-1, with D possibly TRBD1 on 5 matching bases. V gave up 2 bases and J gave up 7 bases, with 11 bases separating them. This CDR3 comprises 13 residues. CDR1 KGHSH and CDR2 LQKENI come from the germline V gene. In nucleotides, the CDR3 is TGTGCCAGCTCACCAGACAGCCTTAATGAAGCTTTCTTT. Encoded protein: CASSPDSLNEAFF. Based on the CDR3 plus reference TRBV18 and TRBJ1-1, the full variable domain is NAGVMQNPRHLVRRRGQEARLRCSPMKGHSHVYWYRQLPEEGLKFMVYLQKENIIDESGMPKERFSAEFPKEGPSILRIQQVVRGDSAAYFCASSPDSLNEAFFGQGTRLTVV.

The chain carries TRBV5-1 and TRBJ2-3; the D is unclear. Trimming took off 4 bases at V and 0 bases at J, with 12 bases between the two ends. CDR3 length: 15 amino acids. From germline, CDR1 is SGHRS and CDR2 YFSETQ. CDR3 loop: CASSPVTRSTDTQYF. CDR3 DNA: TGCGCCAGCAGCCCGGTGACAAGAAGCACAGATACGCAGTATTTT.

The V gene is TRBV6-5, the J gene TRBJ2-2; possible D gene TRBD2, 5 bases. CDR3 length equals 13 residues. Trimming left V 11 bases short and J 1 base short, with 11 bases between. Germline V CDR1 and CDR2: MNHEY, SVGAGI. CDR3 sequence reads: CASVRENTGELFF. The CDR3 nucleotides read TGTGCCTCCGTGAGGGAGAACACCGGGGAGCTGTTTTTT.

V usage is TRBV27 and J usage is TRBJ2-7, with 7 bases lining up with TRBD2. The CDR3 loop spans 15 amino acids. J lost 6 bases, V lost 6 bases, and 14 bases had no gene match. CDR1 is MNHEY and CDR2 is SMNVEV in the germline V gene (reference sequence). In DNA form, the CDR3 reads TGTGCCAGCAGGGCTTATGTCGCGGGAGCTTTCGAGCAGTACTTC. It specifies CASRAYVAGAFEQYF.

DNA of the CDR3: TGTGCCAGCAGCTTATCGGGGTCGGTGCTCGACACCGGGGAGCTGTTTTTT. Protein: CASSLSGSVLDTGELFF. The rearrangement joins TRBV9 to TRBJ2-2; D is perhaps TRBD2 (5 bases). The V gene lost 4 bases and the J gene lost 3 bases, with 19 bases spanning the gap. The CDR3 loop spans 17 amino acids. Per germline, CDR1 SGDLS and CDR2 YYNGEE. Drawing the rest from reference TRBV9 and TRBJ2-2, the complete variable domain is DSGVTQTPKHLITATGQRVTLRCSPRSGDLSVYWYQQSLDQGLQFLIQYYNGEERAKGNILERFSAQQFPDLHSELNLSSLELGDSALYFCASSLSGSVLDTGELFFGEGSRLTVL.

V usage is TRBV7-6 and J usage is TRBJ2-5; D perhaps matches TRBD1 (7 bases). Looked up from germline, CDR1 is SGHVS and CDR2 is FNYEAQ. CDR3 length equals 15 residues. Trimming took 5 bases from V and 3 from J, leaving 16 bases between them. The CDR3, as DNA: TGTGCCAGCAGCCCTAGACAGGGAGGTAAAGAGACCCAGTACTTC. Residues: CASSPRQGGKETQYF.

The sample holds one count of this clone. The rearrangement uses TRBV30 and TRBJ2-2; D remains unclear. V was trimmed by 2 bases and J by 1 base, leaving 8 bases between them. This CDR3 is built from 14 residues. Germline loops: CDR1 GTSNPN, CDR2 SVGIG (reference sequence). The CDR3 reads CAWSTLRNTGELFF. The CDR3 DNA reads TGTGCCTGGAGTACCTTGAGGAACACCGGGGAGCTGTTTTTT.

This chain joins TRBV5-4 and TRBJ2-7; D is perhaps TRBD2 (6 bases). This CDR3 contains 14 residues. Trimming cost V 2 bases and J 3 bases, with 12 bases left between them. Germline CDR1 and CDR2: SGHNT and YYREEE (reference sequence). CDR3 nucleotide sequence: TGTGCCAGCAGCTTCGGGGGAAATGGCTACGAGCAGTACTTC. It translates to CASSFGGNGYEQYF. Full variable domain (missing parts from reference TRBV5-4 and TRBJ2-7): ETGVTQSPTHLIKTRGQQVTLRCSSQSGHNTVSWYQQALGQGPQFIFQYYREEENGRGNFPPRFSGLQFPNYSSELNVNALELDDSALYLCASSFGGNGYEQYFGPGTRLTVT.

This chain uses TRBV19 with TRBJ2-1; 14 bases agree with TRBD2. Germline V gene sequence: CDR1 LNHDA, CDR2 SQIVND (reference sequence). This CDR3 is 16 amino acids long. V lost 7 bases and J lost 8; bases outside the gene matches: 10. CDR3 sequence (DNA): TGTGCCAGTACCCCAACGGGACTAGCGGGAGTTGATGAGCAGTTCTTC. This codes for CASTPTGLAGVDEQFF.

A remark on this clone: One junction end does not reproduce the germline sequence, and a read error may be involved. The V call is TRBV7-7, the J call TRBJ2-5, with a tentative D call TRBD2 (6 bases). Per the germline V gene, CDR1 is SSHAT and CDR2 is FNYEAQ (reference sequence). The CDR3 loop spans 15 amino acids. The DNA of the CDR3 is TGTGCTAGCAGCCCGGACCGGGGGAATCAAGAGACCCAGTACTTC. Translated: CASSPDRGNQETQYF.

This clone has only one observation. CDR3 loop: CASSLTEGDNEQFF. The CDR3 DNA reads as TGTGCCAGCAGCTTAACCGAGGGCGACAATGAGCAGTTCTTC. The rearrangement links TRBV11-1 to TRBJ2-1; maybe TRBD2 (5 bases). Germline V gene lookup returns CDR1 SGHAT and CDR2 FQDESV (reference sequence). V was shortened by 2 bases and J by 5 bases, with 10 bases between the two germline ends. The CDR3 covers 14 residues.

The rearrangement uses TRBV30 and TRBJ1-1; 9 bases line up with TRBD1. Germline assignment: CDR1 GTSNPN and CDR2 SVGIG (reference sequence). Trimming took 3 bases from V and 3 from J; bases not matched to a gene: 5. The CDR3 has 14 amino acids. The CDR3 is CAWSYRGLYTEAFF. The CDR3 bases are TGTGCCTGGAGCTACAGGGGGCTGTACACTGAAGCTTTCTTT.

V is TRBV5-5 and J is TRBJ1-4; 7 nucleotides agree with TRBD1. Germline CDR1 reads SGHKS; CDR2 reads YYEKEE (reference sequence). This CDR3 comprises 15 residues. V shed 0 bases and J 3 bases; nucleotides not matched to a gene: 2. CDR3 nucleotide sequence: TGTGCCAGCAGCTTGGCGGGACAGTCTAATGAAAAACTGTTTTTT. Protein: CASSLAGQSNEKLFF. Full variable domain (missing parts from reference TRBV5-5 and TRBJ1-4): DAGVTQSPTHLIKTRGQQVTLRCSPISGHKSVSWYQQVLGQGPQFIFQYYEKEERGRGNFPDRFSARQFPNYSSELNVNALLLGDSALYLCASSLAGQSNEKLFFGSGTQLSVL.

The V call is TRBV6-5, the J call TRBJ2-1, with D uncertain. Trimming cost V 6 bases and J 4 bases, with 10 bases left between them. Germline V gene data show CDR1 as MNHEY and CDR2 as SVGAGI. The CDR3 contains 13 residues. The CDR3 reads CASRPMGYNEQFF. In DNA, the CDR3 is TGTGCCAGCAGACCTATGGGTTACAATGAGCAGTTCTTC.

The chain carries TRBV6-5 and TRBJ2-7; D not certain. There are 14 residues in the CDR3. V lost 8 bases and J 4 bases, leaving 18 bases between the germline ends. CDR1 is MNHEY and CDR2 is SVGAGI in the germline V gene. The CDR3 protein is CASRITHSHYEQYF. The CDR3, as DNA: TGTGCCAGCCGTATTACCCATTCCCATTACGAGCAGTACTTC.